This T cell receptor (beta chain) was sequenced in a study of cytomegalovirus exposure and HLA in healthy donors listed by TCRdb under 2017. The study in broad terms: An earlier analysis of roughly 500 of the donors reported 250 to 350 Gb of sequence data and 95 million to 140 million unique TCR beta sequences obtained from 150 million to 200 million T cells. Both class I and class II loci were covered by HLA typing, at four-digit resolution. An early release that covered more than 550 HLA-typed donors contained approximately 290 gigabases of sequencing data and tens of millions of unique TCR sequences. Of the 300 to 500 genotyped donors, approximately 81% were placed in the genetic ancestry cluster associated with self-reported Caucasian donors. The study profiled the T cell repertoires of about 720 subjects by immunosequencing and related them to cytomegalovirus serostatus. In an earlier analysis of a few hundred of the donors, high-throughput TCR beta sequencing was used to judge whether each TCR beta V gene segment behaved as functional or pseudogenic. To predict cytomegalovirus infection status, the study combined high-throughput TCR immunosequencing, statistical association of individual TCRs with disease status, and machine learning. In a later analysis, previously published TCR beta repertoires from about 640 donors were re-analyzed and high-resolution HLA genotyping was added so that TCR occurrence patterns could be studied. On average, around 230,000 unique TCR beta nucleotide sequences were sequenced per donor among 300 to 500 genotyped donors of the cohort, with roughly 18% of those sequences being non-productive. The study aimed to test whether cataloging public T cell receptors could reveal signatures of past pathogen exposure. A later genetic analysis took genome-wide SNP genotypes for about three fifths of the 666 donors and used that subset as a discovery cohort. Typing coverage differed by locus: A, B, C, DRB1 and DQB1 were typed in about 620-630 donors, DQA1 in about 500, DPA1 in 600 to 610, and DPB1 in 472. Roughly five DR-DQ haplotypes were treated as single units for association and clustering because of strong linkage in the cohort. Rather than using new phenotypic data, the later analysis identified candidate immune exposures from TCR beta sequences and from how often those sequences occurred across donors. Donor age, sex, ethnicity and CMV serostatus were compiled together with the repertoire data. All discovery cohort repertoires had been generated on a single sequencing platform. A separate validation cohort of approximately 130 different subjects was used in addition to the approximately 700-subject first cohort.

Concerning this clone: The antigen it recognizes is unknown. No base quality information exists; no much larger clone differs at one position.

The cohort consisted of 666 healthy bone marrow donors. At the time of sampling, all cohort members were nominally healthy, though unrecorded immune exposures were likely present. The donor tested CMV seropositive, placing the donor among the roughly 300 seropositive members of the cohort. Every donor gave a peripheral blood sample, and the peripheral blood mononuclear cells from that sample were used for TCR beta sequencing. The Qiagen DNeasy Blood Extraction Kit was used to extract genomic DNA from the blood cell samples. CDR1 and CDR2 are drawn from the germline V gene: SGHAT, FQNNGV. The CDR3 runs 16 residues from the cysteine to the phenylalanine. Only the CDR3 part of the read is kept: 48 bases, read in frame from the first base. V drops 7 bases and J drops 9 bases, leaving 22 bases in between. The study at large found these results: Because the 87-base-pair reads could not distinguish some IMGT-functional V segments, including TRBV6-2 and TRBV6-3, those segments were excluded. Broadly in line with IMGT annotations, most TCR beta V segments showed up in productive rearrangements about 90% or about 30% of the time in an earlier analysis of a few hundred of the donors. A later genetic analysis associated a missense DCLRE1C variant with V-gene and J-gene trimming of TCR beta chains, and an independent cohort replicated the association. Most CMV-associated TCR beta chains appeared to be HLA-restricted in a later analysis, and the HLA associations seemed to be driven largely by CMV exposure. In vitro tests confirmed that a few of the cytomegalovirus-associated TCR beta chains recognize cytomegalovirus antigens. Specific HLA alleles were associated with 18,000 or so TCR beta sequences at a false discovery rate of 0.05 in a later analysis. A total of fewer than 200 TCR beta chains were listed by the study as associated with cytomegalovirus. In this cohort, only TCR beta chains were sequenced, and detectable features were limited by the absence of alpha or paired-chain data. While some public TCRs were present in many individuals, most TCR sequences turned up only very rarely across donors. In a later analysis, HLA-associated TCR beta chains were found to be more clonally expanded and to have lower generation probabilities than equally common non-associated chains. Because HLA typing was missing for some donors at each locus, association tests included only the typed subset. A further reported finding was that TCR beta sequences accurately predicted the HLA-A and HLA-B alleles for most subjects in the first cohort. A cluster of highly shared sequence variants was judged likely to represent a technical artifact of the sequencing pipeline. Roughly uniform sequencing depth across donors was assumed in presence/absence analyses, although this assumption may not hold. In both the original and validation cohorts, the classifier was reported to diagnose cytomegalovirus status with high specificity and sensitivity. It was suggested by the authors that the approach could potentially be generalized to other disease states and immunological phenotypes. Linkage disequilibrium might explain the correlated functional status among segregating V segments, but an unknown experimental factor could not be ruled out. A later genetic analysis reported fewer N-insertions in productive TCRs among donors in an Asian-associated ancestry cluster than the roughly 700-donor mean. When HLA alleles, especially DR and DQ, strongly co-occurred, attributing TCR associations to individual alleles was difficult. A later analysis reported that several top co-occurrence clusters appeared linked to parvovirus B19, influenza, CMV and Epstein-Barr virus. CMV serostatus was the only immune exposure information available for the cohort. According to a later analysis, TCR association rates differed among HLA loci, with DRB1 alleles showing the most associated TCRs and HLA-C alleles showing the fewest. Because counts were too low, some 17 rarely observed V segments, including chromosome 9 orphons, were left out of the earlier analysis of some 640 of the donors.

Preparation of the library involved the immunoSEQ multiplex PCR assay. For the multiplex PCR, a mixture combining 60 forward primers for TCR Vbeta segments and 13 reverse primers for TCR Jbeta segments was used. Amplification of the CDR3 region of rearranged TCR beta genes was performed with a multiplex PCR assay on genomic DNA. On the Illumina HiSeq System, the amplified TCR beta libraries were sequenced as 87-base-pair reads. For the original study's pipeline: In a later analysis, tens of millions of unique TCR beta chains were counted across the approximately 620 repertoires, and around 11 million of these chains were shared by at least two donors. Raw reads were error-corrected and collapsed into unique sequences with a nearest-neighbor algorithm that merged closely related sequences to remove PCR and sequencing errors. CDR3 sequences were aligned to IMGT reference sequences to assign V, D and J gene segments. Each retained sequence needed at least a six-nucleotide match to both a V gene segment and a J gene segment. Rearrangements were classified as productive when the CDR3 lacked stop codons and remained in frame with V and J, and all other rearrangements were classified as non-productive. Following IMGT convention, CDR3 was defined as the stretch from the second conserved V-encoded cysteine to the conserved J-encoded phenylalanine. Sequences without an unambiguous match to a single V gene segment were excluded from the earlier analysis of over 500 of the donors. In an earlier analysis of roughly 500 of the donors, V segments were called functional above 56.7% productive rearrangements and were called segregating when the between-donor standard deviation exceeded 5%. A statistical classification framework was built for diagnosing cytomegalovirus status from the catalog of TCR beta chain sequences. V and J gene assignment, in a later analysis, came from comparing TCR nucleotide sequences with IMGT/GENE-DB human TR gene sequences. A later analysis assigned CDR3 sequences and most-parsimonious VDJ recombination scenarios with the TCRdist pipeline. In a later analysis, each TCR beta chain was defined by its CDR3 amino acid sequence together with its V-gene family, and reads lacking a unique V-gene family were excluded. To address suspected cross-contamination and a sequencing artifact, a later analysis removed approximately 600 highly shared, low-generation-probability nucleotide sequences. A later analysis calculated a clonal expansion index for each public chain from normalized within-repertoire ranks of inferred template counts. In a later analysis, generation probabilities were computed using a VDJ recombination model fitted to out-of-frame rearrangements, and the results were checked against IGoR. In a later analysis, hypergeometric tests were used to score TCR-TCR, TCR-HLA and TCR-CMV co-occurrence, with a repertoire-size bias correction applied to TCR pairs. In a later analysis, false discovery rates were estimated by permuting HLA or CMV assignments 20 times. In a later analysis, co-occurring TCRs were grouped using DBSCAN, with TCRdist sequence similarity added in when clustering inside HLA-allele-positive subsets. Repertoires with fewer than 30,000 or more than 120,000 public chains, plus five repertoires with anomalous nucleotide sharing, were excluded from co-occurrence clustering. The clones in this table, taken by TCRdb from immuneACCESS, are in-frame only. Not every clone is retained; where verified, under half of the shortfall comes from an unresolved V gene, and the cause of the rest is unknown. V, J and clone size are those of that table, while D and trimming were read from the DNA. Here the sample has fewer than 130,000 clones; approximately 79% occur a single time. The top ten clones comprise around 5.9% of the sample.

The rearrangement joined TRBV11-2 to TRBJ1-6; matching of 6 bases hints at TRBD1 as the D gene. Sequencing was done on a sample of PBMCs. This sequence originates from a man aged 25 to 45 in good health and CMV-seropositive. This receptor has the CDR3 CASTASPTGWVSPLHF. The sequenced DNA is TGTGCCAGCACCGCTAGCCCAACAGGGTGGGTTTCACCCCTCCACTTT.